This T cell receptor (beta chain) was captured by sequencing in a study of OX40 agonist ivuxolimab in advanced cancers. Study-level findings and limits: Antigen specificity remained undetermined for the expanded peripheral T cells. Doses of 0.1 to 3.0 mg/kg were accompanied by clonal expansion of CD4+ and CD8+ blood T cells by week 6.

The V gene lost 4 bases and the J gene lost 4 bases, with 11 bases spanning the gap. Germline V gives CDR1 SGHNT, CDR2 YENEEA. The CDR3 is 15 amino acids. The method was immunoSEQ multiplex PCR; TCRdb's version includes in-frame clones alone and lacks a portion of them. The data show roughly 70,000 clones, 88% seen once. As for this clone: Its antigen is unknown.

The origin of this receptor is an adult with an advanced solid tumor such as melanoma, head and neck, liver or kidney cancer. V gene TRBV11-3 combines with J gene TRBJ2-6, with D possibly TRBD2 on 5 matching bases. The starting material was CD4+ or CD8+ T cells sorted from blood, obtained in a trial of the OX40 agonist ivuxolimab. This CDR3 is CASSSGDGGANVLTF. CDR3 bases: TGTGCCAGCAGCTCCGGGGATGGCGGGGCCAACGTCCTGACTTTC.